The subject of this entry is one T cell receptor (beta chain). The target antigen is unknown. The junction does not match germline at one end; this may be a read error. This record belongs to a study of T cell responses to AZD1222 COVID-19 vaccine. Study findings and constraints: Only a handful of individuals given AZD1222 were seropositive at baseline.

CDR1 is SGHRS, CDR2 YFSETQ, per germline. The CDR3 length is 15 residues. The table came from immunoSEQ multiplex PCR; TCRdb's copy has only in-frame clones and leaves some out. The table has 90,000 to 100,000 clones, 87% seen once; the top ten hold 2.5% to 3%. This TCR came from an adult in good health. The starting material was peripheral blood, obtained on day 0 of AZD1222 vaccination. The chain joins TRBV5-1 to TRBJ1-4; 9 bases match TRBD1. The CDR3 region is CASSVDRGTREKLFF. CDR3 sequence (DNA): TGTGCCAGCAGCGTGGACAGGGGCACAAGGGAAAAACTGTTTTTT. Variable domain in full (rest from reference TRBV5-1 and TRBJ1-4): KAGVTQTPRYLIKTRGQQVTLSCSPISGHRSVSWYQQTPGQGLQFLFEYFSETQRNKGNFPGRFSGRQFSNSRSEMNVSTLELGDSALYLCASSVDRGTREKLFFGSGTQLSVL.